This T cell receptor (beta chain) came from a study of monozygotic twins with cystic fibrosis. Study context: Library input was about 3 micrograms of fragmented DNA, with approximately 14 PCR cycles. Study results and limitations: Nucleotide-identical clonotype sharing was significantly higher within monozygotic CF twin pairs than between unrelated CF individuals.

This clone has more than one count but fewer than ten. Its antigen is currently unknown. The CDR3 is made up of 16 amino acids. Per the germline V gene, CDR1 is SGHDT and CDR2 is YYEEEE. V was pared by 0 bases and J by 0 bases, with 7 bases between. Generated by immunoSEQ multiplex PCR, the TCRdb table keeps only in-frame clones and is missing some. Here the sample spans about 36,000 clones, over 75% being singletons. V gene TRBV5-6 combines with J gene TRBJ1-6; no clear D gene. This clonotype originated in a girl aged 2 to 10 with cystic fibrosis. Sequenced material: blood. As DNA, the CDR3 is TGTGCCAGCAGCTTGGTTACAGACTCCTATAATTCACCCCTCCACTTT. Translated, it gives CASSLVTDSYNSPLHF.